A single sample is the source of the 27 T cell receptor beta chains below, sequenced in a study of cytomegalovirus exposure and HLA in healthy donors. This PCR relied on a set of 60 Vbeta primers and 13 Jbeta primers. Repertoires were generated with immunoSEQ multiplex PCR, while TCRdb's copy carries only in-frame clones and drops some. The sample contains roughly 180,000 clones, 78% of which appear only once. Specimen: PBMCs. The receptors come from a female donor in good health and CMV-seronegative.

This clone appeared once. The V and J genes are TRBV15 and TRBJ2-7, with 7 bases fitting TRBD1. The CDR3 has 13 residues. Trimming removed 4 bases from V and 3 bases from J; junction bases left unmatched: 3. Germline V CDR1 and CDR2: LNHNV, YYDKDF (reference sequence). The CDR3 DNA sequence: TGTGCCACCAGCAATGACAGGGACTACGAGCAGTACTTC. This sequence encodes CATSNDRDYEQYF. The full variable domain, its missing parts supplied by reference TRBV15 and TRBJ2-7, is DAMVIQNPRYQVTQFGKPVTLSCSQTLNHNVMYWYQQKSSQAPKLLFHYYDKDFNNEADTPDNFQSRRPNTSFCFLDIRSPGLGDTAMYLCATSNDRDYEQYFGPGTRLTVT.

The chain combines TRBV7-3 with TRBJ2-1; 7 bases align to TRBD2. V shed 5 bases and J 8 bases; nucleotides not matched to a gene: 9. Germline loops: CDR1 SGHTA, CDR2 FQGTGA. This CDR3 is built from 14 residues. CDR3 protein: CASSPVGGRDEQFF. The CDR3 DNA reads TGTGCCAGCAGCCCAGTCGGGGGGAGGGATGAGCAGTTCTTC.

The J gene is TRBJ2-5, the V gene TRBV5-1; 12 bases fit TRBD2. V lost 4 bases to trimming and J lost 4 bases; unmatched junction nucleotides: 8. The CDR3 is 16 amino acids. Germline values: CDR1 SGHRS, CDR2 YFSETQ. The CDR3 here is CASSGGTSGLLETQYF. The CDR3 DNA is TGCGCCAGCAGCGGTGGGACTAGCGGGTTATTAGAGACCCAGTACTTC.

The chain has TRBV15 and TRBJ2-5, with D perhaps matching TRBD2 (6 bases). The V end was cut by 0 bases, the J end by 5 bases, with 10 bases between. There are 14 residues in the CDR3. Germline values: CDR1 LNHNV, CDR2 YYDKDF (reference sequence). In nucleotides, the CDR3 is TGTGCCACCAGCAGAGAGGCCGGGGGTGAGACCCAGTACTTC. Residues: CATSREAGGETQYF.

V usage is TRBV5-1 and J usage is TRBJ2-7, with 7 positions matching TRBD1. Trimming at V came to 4 bases and at J to 4 bases, leaving 11 bases not matched to a gene. The CDR3 loop spans 15 amino acids. Germline CDR1 reads SGHRS; CDR2 reads YFSETQ. The CDR3 region has the DNA TGCGCCAGCAGCCCCCGGACGGGACAGAGTTACGAGCAGTACTTC. Protein: CASSPRTGQSYEQYF.

The chain links TRBV30 to TRBJ2-7, with 8 bases identical to TRBD1. In germline, CDR1 is GTSNPN, CDR2 SVGIG (reference sequence). Germline trimming cut 7 bases from V and 4 bases from J; bases unmatched to any gene: 6. The CDR3 spans 12 residues. The chain's CDR3 is CAFRQGKYEQYF. CDR3 in DNA: TGTGCCTTTCGACAGGGGAAATACGAGCAGTACTTC.

The CDR3: CASSPRDRGTRDTQYF. DNA of the CDR3: TGTGCCAGCAGCCCTAGGGACAGGGGGACGAGAGATACGCAGTATTTT. This chain joins TRBV9 and TRBJ2-3, with 11 bases matching TRBD1. This CDR3 contains 16 residues. CDR1 and CDR2 (germline): SGDLS, YYNGEE. After removal of 4 bases from V and 5 bases from J, the junction contained 9 bases not matched to a gene.

This chain uses TRBV7-6 with TRBJ2-1; maybe TRBD1 (7 bases). The V end was cut by 5 bases, the J end by 3 bases, with 29 bases between. The CDR3 is 20 amino acids. Germline-derived CDR1 and CDR2 are SGHVS and FNYEAQ. This CDR3 reads CASSPRRGGWGGGHYNEQFF. CDR3 nucleotide sequence: TGTGCCAGCAGCCCTAGAAGAGGGGGCTGGGGAGGAGGGCACTACAATGAGCAGTTCTTC.

V gene TRBV9 combines with J gene TRBJ1-3; no clear D. The CDR3 spans 15 residues. Trimming shortened V by 0 bases and J by 1 base, and 8 bases separated the two germline ends. Per germline, CDR1 SGDLS and CDR2 YYNGEE. The CDR3 sequence is CASSVGGGSGNTIYF. CDR3 in DNA: TGTGCCAGCAGCGTAGGTGGAGGGTCTGGAAACACCATATATTTT. Full variable domain (rest looked up from reference TRBV9 and TRBJ1-3): DSGVTQTPKHLITATGQRVTLRCSPRSGDLSVYWYQQSLDQGLQFLIQYYNGEERAKGNILERFSAQQFPDLHSELNLSSLELGDSALYFCASSVGGGSGNTIYFGEGSWLTVV.

A few counts support this clone. This chain uses TRBV6-6 with TRBJ2-7; tentatively, D is TRBD2 (6 bases). Germline V CDR1 and CDR2: MNHNY, SVGAGI (reference sequence). Trimming took 3 bases from V and 4 from J, leaving 19 bases between them. The CDR3 extends over 16 amino acids. CDR3 sequence: CASSYRAAKEGYEQYF. DNA for the CDR3: TGTGCCAGCAGTTATCGGGCCGCCAAGGAGGGTTACGAGCAGTACTTC.

This sequence joins TRBV25-1 and TRBJ1-4; D possibly corresponds to TRBD1 (5 bases). The CDR3 runs 13 residues. Trimming left V 4 bases short and J 9 bases short, with 12 bases between. Per the germline V gene, CDR1 is MGHDK and CDR2 is SYGVNS. The CDR3 loop is CASSGQSPKKLFF. The CDR3 bases are TGTGCCAGCAGTGGACAGTCACCGAAAAAACTGTTTTTT.

V is TRBV5-6 and J is TRBJ2-1, with D unclear. This CDR3 has 14 amino acids. The V end lost 1 base, the J end lost 7 bases, and 12 bases lay between the germline ends. CDR1 and CDR2 (germline): SGHDT, YYEEEE. CDR3 region: CASSLYQSRNEQFF. CDR3 nucleotide sequence: TGTGCCAGCAGCTTGTATCAGTCGAGGAATGAGCAGTTCTTC.

The rearrangement links TRBV6-5 to TRBJ1-1; perhaps TRBD1 as D (5 bases). Between the trimmed V and J ends, which lost 6 bases and 7 bases, there was a span of 15 bases. The CDR3 totals 13 residues. Germline V CDR1 and CDR2: MNHEY, SVGAGI. DNA for the CDR3: TGTGCCAGCAGACAACAGGCAAACCTTGAAGCTTTCTTT. This codes for CASRQQANLEAFF.

The rearrangement joins TRBV5-4 to TRBJ2-1; 12 positions match TRBD2. Germline V lookup: CDR1 SGHNT, CDR2 YYREEE (reference sequence). After removal of 3 bases from V and 3 bases from J, the junction contained 7 bases not matched to a gene. The CDR3 sequence is 17 residues long. The CDR3 loop is CASSSDGLAGNYNEQFF. In DNA form, the CDR3 reads TGTGCCAGCAGCTCTGACGGACTAGCGGGAAACTACAATGAGCAGTTCTTC. The full variable domain, completed using reference TRBV5-4 and TRBJ2-1, is ETGVTQSPTHLIKTRGQQVTLRCSSQSGHNTVSWYQQALGQGPQFIFQYYREEENGRGNFPPRFSGLQFPNYSSELNVNALELDDSALYLCASSSDGLAGNYNEQFFGPGTRLTVL.

The V and J genes are TRBV2 and TRBJ2-7; 13 bases are a match to TRBD2. Trimming at V came to 5 bases and at J to 7 bases, leaving 14 bases not matched to a gene. Germline V lookup: CDR1 SNHLY, CDR2 FYNNEI. The CDR3 extends over 17 amino acids. The CDR3 region has the DNA TGTGCCAGCAGTCTGGGACTAGCGGGACCTCGCGCGGGGGAGCAGTACTTC. Translation: CASSLGLAGPRAGEQYF.

V is TRBV9 and J is TRBJ2-3; the D gene is possibly TRBD2 (5 bases). The CDR3 is made up of 12 amino acids. The germline CDR1 and CDR2 sequences are SGDLS and YYNGEE. With 0 bases removed from V and 8 bases from J, the gap between germline ends came to 7 bases. CDR3 residues: CASSVDRGTQYF. CDR3 coding DNA: TGTGCCAGCAGCGTAGACCGGGGTACGCAGTATTTT.

The chain combines TRBV10-3 with TRBJ2-2, with D possibly being TRBD1 (5 bases). Trimming pared 3 bases from V and 5 bases from J, leaving 10 bases between. CDR3 length: 14 residues. The V gene's germline CDR1 is ENHRY and CDR2 SYGVKD. The CDR3 loop is CAISEYRSTGELFF. The DNA for the CDR3 is TGTGCCATCAGTGAATACAGGAGTACCGGGGAGCTGTTTTTT.

This clone was picked up one time. This sequence joins TRBV19 and TRBJ1-2, with TRBD1 matching over 9 bases. Germline lookup yields CDR1 LNHDA and CDR2 SQIVND (reference sequence). The CDR3 runs to 12 residues. Trimming cost V 5 bases and J 7 bases; bases outside gene matches: 2. DNA of the CDR3: TGTGCCAGTAGTCGGACAGGGGTTGGCTACACCTTC. It translates to CASSRTGVGYTF.

The chain uses TRBV6-5 and TRBJ1-1, with D unclear. Germline V lookup: CDR1 MNHEY, CDR2 SVGAGI. There are 14 residues in the CDR3. Trimming took off 6 bases at V and 3 bases at J, with 14 bases between the two ends. CDR3 protein: CASSPTTWYTEAFF. As DNA, the CDR3 is TGTGCCAGCAGCCCCACGACATGGTACACTGAAGCTTTCTTT.

V gene TRBV4-3 combines with J gene TRBJ2-1, with 9 nucleotides matching TRBD2. V shed 4 bases and J 9 bases; nucleotides not matched to a gene: 13. This CDR3 spans 16 amino acids. Looked up from germline, CDR1 is LGHNA and CDR2 is YSLEER. Written as DNA, the CDR3 is TGCGCCAGCAGCCGTGGGGCTAGCGGGACAGCCATTGAGCAGTTCTTC. Protein sequence: CASSRGASGTAIEQFF.

The chain links TRBV5-4 to TRBJ2-1; 7 nucleotides agree with TRBD2. The CDR3 totals 16 residues. Germline V gene data show CDR1 as SGHNT and CDR2 as YYREEE (reference sequence). Losses at the gene ends were 1 base for V and 9 bases for J; bases not matched to a gene: 13. CDR3 DNA sequence: TGTGCCAGCAGCTTGAGGATCGGGGCGGGAGTGGGTGAGCAGTTCTTC. Its translation: CASSLRIGAGVGEQFF.

This chain joins TRBV5-1 and TRBJ2-1; D possibly corresponds to TRBD1 (6 bases). The germline V gene encodes CDR1 SGHRS and CDR2 YFSETQ. CDR3 length: 15 residues. The V and J ends lost 2 bases and 0 bases respectively, with 9 bases between them. As DNA, the CDR3 is TGCGCCAGCAGCTTCGGACAGAGCTCCTACAATGAGCAGTTCTTC. Its translation is CASSFGQSSYNEQFF.

The V call is TRBV14, the J call TRBJ1-1; D remains ambiguous. The CDR3 covers 13 residues. The germline V gene has CDR1 SGHDN and CDR2 FVKESK. Trimming stripped 2 bases from V and 3 bases from J, with 7 bases between. CDR3 in amino acids: CASSQNRYTEAFF. DNA of the CDR3: TGTGCCAGCAGCCAAAACAGATACACTGAAGCTTTCTTT.

The chain is built from TRBV7-2 and TRBJ2-1; D might be TRBD2 (5 bases). The V and J ends lost 2 bases and 0 bases respectively, with 14 bases between them. Germline V lookup: CDR1 SGHTA, CDR2 FQGNSA. The CDR3 length is 17 residues. The CDR3 is CASSLFPQRASYNEQFF. The CDR3, as DNA: TGTGCCAGCAGCTTATTCCCGCAGAGGGCCTCCTACAATGAGCAGTTCTTC.

This chain links TRBV11-2 with TRBJ2-2, with TRBD2 as a possible D gene (7 bases). This CDR3 comprises 13 residues. V lost 6 bases to trimming and J lost 7 bases, with 12 bases between them. Germline V gene sequence: CDR1 SGHAT, CDR2 FQNNGV. The CDR3 DNA reads TGTGCCAGCAGATACAGGGAGGGCGGGGAGCTGTTTTTT. This sequence encodes CASRYREGGELFF.

J is TRBJ1-2 and V is TRBV5-6, with 7 bases that match TRBD1. Germline-derived CDR1 and CDR2 are SGHDT and YYEEEE. The J segment lost 4 bases and the V segment lost 4 bases, leaving 7 bases of the junction unmatched. This CDR3 contains 14 residues. The CDR3 reads CASSPTGTVYGYTF. CDR3 coding DNA: TGTGCCAGCAGCCCTACCGGGACAGTCTATGGCTACACCTTC.

Only one count was recorded for this clone. V and J are TRBV18 and TRBJ1-1, with D perhaps matching TRBD1 (5 bases). Germline V gene lookup returns CDR1 KGHSH and CDR2 LQKENI. This CDR3 comprises 13 residues. V gave up 5 bases and J gave up 2 bases, with 9 bases separating them. The CDR3 loop reads CASSGRANTEAFF. CDR3 coding DNA: TGTGCCAGCTCAGGCAGGGCCAACACTGAAGCTTTCTTT.